Following are 29 T cell receptor beta chains from one sample sequenced in a study of cytomegalovirus exposure and HLA in healthy donors. Produced via immunoSEQ multiplex PCR; TCRdb's table is partial and in-frame only. The table shows about 64,000 clones, with roughly 91% occurring only once. The sequenced sample was PBMCs. These receptors were taken from a woman between 18 and 30 years old in good health and CMV-seronegative.

The chain recombines TRBV6-5 with TRBJ2-7; possibly TRBD1 for D (6 bases). The CDR3 runs to 15 residues. Per the germline V gene, CDR1 is MNHEY and CDR2 is SVGAGI. The V end lost 6 bases, the J end lost 2 bases, and 17 bases lay between the germline ends. The CDR3 DNA follows: TGTGCCAGCAGACGTCCGGCAGGGGTCACCTACGAGCAGTACTTC. As protein: CASRRPAGVTYEQYF.

This clone was seen once. The chain employs TRBV6-5 and TRBJ2-7; D may be TRBD1 (5 bases). CDR3 length: 14 amino acids. The V and J ends lost 6 bases and 6 bases respectively, with 18 bases between them. Germline CDR1 and CDR2: MNHEY and SVGAGI. CDR3 nucleotides: TGTGCCAGCAGACCACTGGGGCCGCACCGCGAGCAGTACTTC. Its protein product is CASRPLGPHREQYF.

The rearrangement joins TRBV6-1 to TRBJ1-1; 10 nucleotides agree with TRBD1. The V gene end was trimmed by 6 bases and the J gene end by 3 bases; junction bases not matched to a gene: 7. The CDR3 loop spans 15 amino acids. From germline, CDR1 is MNHNS and CDR2 SASEGT. The CDR3 region is CASSLDRGRDTEAFF. CDR3 sequence (DNA): TGTGCCAGCAGCCTCGACAGGGGGCGGGACACTGAAGCTTTCTTT.

The chain couples TRBV7-9 to TRBJ2-5; 10 bases are shared with TRBD2. With 5 bases clipped from V and 5 bases from J, the junction kept 8 bases outside the gene matches. This CDR3 comprises 15 residues. The germline V gene encodes CDR1 SEHNR and CDR2 FQNEAQ (reference sequence). The CDR3 region has the DNA TGTGCCAGCAGCCGTATAGCGGGGGGCCCCGAGACCCAGTACTTC. This codes for CASSRIAGGPETQYF.

V gene TRBV5-1 combines with J gene TRBJ2-2, with 8 bases fitting TRBD2. CDR3 length: 16 amino acids. The germline CDR1 and CDR2 sequences are SGHRS and YFSETQ. Germline trimming cut 3 bases from V and 4 bases from J; bases unmatched to any gene: 8. The CDR3 DNA follows: TGCGCCAGCAGCTCTATAGCGGGACCGATCACCGGGGAGCTGTTTTTT. Translation gives CASSSIAGPITGELFF. Looking up the rest from reference TRBV5-1 and TRBJ2-2 gives the full variable domain: KAGVTQTPRYLIKTRGQQVTLSCSPISGHRSVSWYQQTPGQGLQFLFEYFSETQRNKGNFPGRFSGRQFSNSRSEMNVSTLELGDSALYLCASSSIAGPITGELFFGEGSRLTVL.

This sequence joins TRBV9 and TRBJ2-7, with a possible D match to TRBD1 (6 bases). The CDR3 contains 15 residues. V shed 3 bases and J shed 3 bases, with 16 bases lying between them. CDR1 and CDR2 (germline): SGDLS, YYNGEE. CDR3: CASSATGRGDYEQYF. CDR3 DNA sequence: TGTGCCAGCAGCGCCACAGGGAGAGGGGACTACGAGCAGTACTTC.

The chain links TRBV6-1 to TRBJ1-5; D gene ambiguous. CDR3 length: 13 amino acids. The V end was cut by 0 bases, the J end by 4 bases, with 4 bases between. Per the germline V gene, CDR1 is MNHNS and CDR2 is SASEGT. CDR3 protein: CASSEARNQPQHF. Written as DNA, the CDR3 is TGTGCCAGCAGTGAAGCCAGGAATCAGCCCCAGCATTTT.

The genes are TRBV7-8 and TRBJ2-1; maybe TRBD2 (7 bases). The CDR3 length is 16 residues. Per germline, CDR1 SGHVS and CDR2 FQNEAQ. The germline V and J ends were trimmed by 4 bases and 2 bases, with 15 bases remaining between them. CDR3 amino acids: CASSSGWGGTYNEQFF. As DNA, the CDR3 is TGTGCCAGCAGCTCAGGGTGGGGGGGCACCTACAATGAGCAGTTCTTC.

A few counts support this clone. V usage is TRBV30 and J usage is TRBJ2-7, with 9 bases that match TRBD1. The germline CDR1 and CDR2 sequences are GTSNPN and SVGIG (reference sequence). CDR3 length: 18 residues. Unmatched junction bases numbered 14, after V lost 2 bases and J lost 0 bases. In DNA, the CDR3 is TGTGCCTGGAGTTCACCACGAGGACAGGGGAGGAGCTCCTACGAGCAGTACTTC. Residues: CAWSSPRGQGRSSYEQYF.

The rearrangement links TRBV6-4 to TRBJ2-2, with a tentative D call TRBD2 (5 bases). This CDR3 contains 17 residues. The V end was cut by 2 bases, the J end by 0 bases, with 13 bases between. Germline lookup yields CDR1 MRHNA and CDR2 SNTAGT. The CDR3 region has the DNA TGTGCCAGCAGTGACCTTAGCGATAACGCGAACACCGGGGAGCTGTTTTTT. Its translation: CASSDLSDNANTGELFF.

The rearrangement joins TRBV6-5 to TRBJ2-1; 8 nucleotides agree with TRBD1. From germline, CDR1 is MNHEY and CDR2 SVGAGI. V shed 2 bases and J 6 bases; nucleotides not matched to a gene: 6. The CDR3 length is 15 residues. CDR3 nucleotide sequence: TGTGCCAGCAGTTACCATCTTACAGGGGGCAATGAGCAGTTCTTC. Translated, it gives CASSYHLTGGNEQFF.

V gene TRBV6-5 combines with J gene TRBJ1-2, with D possibly matching TRBD1 (6 bases). Germline V gives CDR1 MNHEY, CDR2 SVGAGI. V lost 8 bases, J lost 6 bases, and 13 bases lay in between. This CDR3 spans 12 amino acids. CDR3 sequence: CASRLEGDGYTF. The CDR3 coding sequence is TGTGCCAGCCGCCTAGAGGGGGATGGCTACACCTTC.

The chain recombines TRBV27 with TRBJ2-7, with 8 bases fitting TRBD1. The CDR3 loop spans 15 amino acids. Trimming removed 3 bases from V and 2 bases from J; junction bases left unmatched: 6. Germline V gene lookup returns CDR1 MNHEY and CDR2 SMNVEV (reference sequence). The CDR3: CASSLQGARTYEQYF. The CDR3 DNA is TGTGCCAGCAGTTTGCAGGGGGCACGGACCTACGAGCAGTACTTC.

The J gene is TRBJ2-5, the V gene TRBV5-1; 12 bases are a match to TRBD2. Trimming cost V 3 bases and J 4 bases; bases outside gene matches: 10. The length of the CDR3 is 17 residues. Germline loops: CDR1 SGHRS, CDR2 YFSETQ. The CDR3 nucleotides are TGCGCCAGCAGCTCTCCTAGCGGGAGGGCGAGGGGAGAGACCCAGTACTTC. Its translation: CASSSPSGRARGETQYF.

Details on this clone: This CDR3 is missing its conserved last phenylalanine or tryptophan, likely due to a read error. It is unclear where the CDR3 begins or ends on the DNA, so no DNA is shown, and the CDR3 is as TCRdb lists it. CDR3 region: CASSLCGRER. The V and J genes are TRBV28 and TRBJ2-7; the DNA was not compared with TRBD2, the D call given in the table. Germline values: CDR1 MDHEN, CDR2 SYDVKM. The CDR3 is 10 amino acids in total, end residues counted.

The J gene is TRBJ1-2, the V gene TRBV9, with D unclear. The CDR3 contains 16 residues. The V and J ends lost 0 bases and 0 bases respectively, with 12 bases between them. In germline, CDR1 is SGDLS, CDR2 YYNGEE. DNA of the CDR3: TGTGCCAGCAGCGTAGGCGGAGGATTCGCTAACTATGGCTACACCTTC. Protein product: CASSVGGGFANYGYTF.

The rearrangement links TRBV7-2 to TRBJ1-1; 9 nucleotides match TRBD1. Germline-derived CDR1 and CDR2 are SGHTA and FQGNSA. V dropped 5 bases and J dropped 4; count of bases not matched to a gene: 8. This CDR3 has 15 residues. CDR3 region: CASSLRTGVSTEAFF. For the CDR3, the DNA is TGTGCCAGCAGCCTGCGGACAGGGGTGAGCACTGAAGCTTTCTTT.

The J gene is TRBJ2-2, the V gene TRBV7-8; no reliable D call. Looked up from germline, CDR1 is SGHVS and CDR2 is FQNEAQ. The length of the CDR3 is 11 residues. V lost 3 bases and J 7 bases, leaving 3 bases between the germline ends. The CDR3 region is CASSFYGELFF. In DNA form, the CDR3 reads TGTGCCAGCAGCTTTTACGGGGAGCTGTTTTTT. The variable domain in full, with the rest retrieved from reference TRBV7-8 and TRBJ2-2, is GAGVSQSPRYKVAKRGQDVALRCDPISGHVSLFWYQQALGQGPEFLTYFQNEAQLDKSGLPSDRFFAERPEGSVSTLKIQRTQQEDSAVYLCASSFYGELFFGEGSRLTVL.

This sequence joins TRBV19 and TRBJ2-1, with 10 positions matching TRBD1. CDR1 and CDR2 from the germline V gene are LNHDA and SQIVND (reference sequence). The CDR3 runs to 16 residues. J was trimmed by 7 bases and V by 6 bases; bases with no gene match: 12. In nucleotides, the CDR3 is TGTGCCAGTAGCCTCTCGGTAGGACAGGGGGTTAATGAGCAGTTCTTC. This sequence encodes CASSLSVGQGVNEQFF.

The genes are TRBV5-1 and TRBJ2-5, with TRBD2 matching 10 bases. Germline values: CDR1 SGHRS, CDR2 YFSETQ. CDR3 length: 15 residues. V was pared by 4 bases and J by 1 base, with 4 bases of the junction left unmatched. This chain's CDR3 is CASSPLAGFQETQYF. The CDR3 DNA reads TGCGCCAGCAGCCCACTAGCGGGGTTCCAAGAGACCCAGTACTTC. The full variable domain, rest sourced from reference TRBV5-1 and TRBJ2-5, is KAGVTQTPRYLIKTRGQQVTLSCSPISGHRSVSWYQQTPGQGLQFLFEYFSETQRNKGNFPGRFSGRQFSNSRSEMNVSTLELGDSALYLCASSPLAGFQETQYFGPGTRLLVL.

This clone was recorded a few times. The chain joins TRBV28 to TRBJ2-3; 7 bases are shared with TRBD2. Germline values: CDR1 MDHEN, CDR2 SYDVKM. The CDR3 extends over 18 amino acids. J was trimmed by 5 bases and V by 5 bases; bases with no gene match: 19. CDR3 DNA sequence: TGTGCCAGCAGTCCAGGAGGGAGGGCCGTCCTGTGGGGAGATACGCAGTATTTT. Translating gives CASSPGGRAVLWGDTQYF.

This chain joins TRBV6-1 and TRBJ2-2; 8 bases match TRBD2. Trimming took 2 bases from V and 0 from J; bases not matched to a gene: 14. CDR1 and CDR2 from the germline V gene are MNHNS and SASEGT. The CDR3 runs to 20 residues. The CDR3 region is CASSELRTSHALTNTGELFF. The CDR3 bases are TGTGCCAGCAGTGAACTCAGGACTAGCCACGCCTTAACGAACACCGGGGAGCTGTTTTTT.

The chain employs TRBV11-3 and TRBJ2-7; tentatively, D is TRBD1 (5 bases). Germline assignment: CDR1 SGHNT and CDR2 YENEEA. The V end was cut by 1 base, the J end by 4 bases, with 11 bases between. CDR3 size: 14 residues. This chain's CDR3 is CASSLGPGHYEQYF. The CDR3 region has the DNA TGTGCCAGCAGCTTAGGTCCAGGGCATTACGAGCAGTACTTC.

The J gene is TRBJ2-5, the V gene TRBV7-2; 9 bases are shared with TRBD2. The CDR3 totals 16 residues. J was trimmed by 5 bases and V by 1 base; bases with no gene match: 8. The germline V gene encodes CDR1 SGHTA and CDR2 FQGNSA. CDR3 sequence (DNA): TGTGCCAGCAGCTTAGGTGGGCTAGCGGGGAGGGAGACCCAGTACTTC. Translation: CASSLGGLAGRETQYF.

The J gene is TRBJ1-3, the V gene TRBV6-1, with a possible D match to TRBD1 (6 bases). The ends were cut back, 7 bases at V and 3 bases at J, with 16 bases in the middle. Germline loops: CDR1 MNHNS, CDR2 SASEGT. The CDR3 totals 15 residues. The CDR3 sequence: CASNRGQLDGNTIYF. For the CDR3, the DNA is TGTGCCAGCAACCGCGGACAGCTTGATGGAAACACCATATATTTT.

J is TRBJ1-3 and V is TRBV13, with 12 nucleotides matching TRBD1. Germline lookup yields CDR1 PRHDT and CDR2 FYEKMQ (reference sequence). The CDR3 sequence is 16 residues long. J lost 4 bases, V lost 6 bases, and 7 bases had no gene match. CDR3 DNA: TGTGCCAGCAGGAGCCGGGACAGGGGGCTCGGAAACACCATATATTTT. It codes for CASRSRDRGLGNTIYF.

Turning to this clone: The sample contains more than one DNA sequence encoding this CDR3. This chain connects TRBV25-1 to TRBJ2-1, with D maybe TRBD2 (6 bases). Germline CDR1 is MGHDK and CDR2 is SYGVNS. The CDR3 covers 14 residues. V was clipped by 7 bases and J by 6 bases, with 16 bases between them. CDR3 region: CASNQKEGSNEQFF. The DNA for the CDR3 is TGTGCCAGCAACCAGAAGGAGGGCAGCAATGAGCAGTTCTTC.

The rearrangement links TRBV4-2 to TRBJ2-5; perhaps TRBD2 as D (6 bases). V lost 0 bases and J 5 bases, leaving 13 bases between the germline ends. Germline CDR1 reads LGHNA; CDR2 reads YNFKEQ. CDR3 length equals 15 residues. The CDR3 nucleotides are TGTGCCAGCAGCCAAGAATATCGGGGGTATGAGACCCAGTACTTC. This translates into CASSQEYRGYETQYF.

This clone was seen more than once but under ten times. The chain is built from TRBV9 and TRBJ2-5; perhaps TRBD2 as D (6 bases). Germline V lookup: CDR1 SGDLS, CDR2 YYNGEE. The CDR3 length is 15 residues. V lost 1 base and J 3 bases, leaving 13 bases between the germline ends. The CDR3 coding sequence is TGTGCCAGCAGCGTAATGGAGGGTGGAGAAGAGACCCAGTACTTC. Its translation: CASSVMEGGEETQYF.